The TCR beta chain under discussion was sequenced for a study of blood T cell repertoires in COVID-19. At the level of the study: Researchers got acute and convalescent COVID-19 samples from the United States, Italy and Spain. Nucleic acid was either cDNA or gDNA, and it came from T cells, B-cell-depleted T cells, or PBMCs.

CDR1 is SGHRS and CDR2 is YFSETQ in the germline V gene. Trimming pared 1 base from V and 5 bases from J, leaving 13 bases between. The CDR3 is 15 amino acids. Methods used by the authors: How many nucleated cells were present was estimated from reference gene primer amplification. Sequenced by immunoSEQ multiplex PCR; TCRdb stores in-frame clones only, minus some. The DNA was the basis for D and trimming; V, J and clone size are from that table. Among approximately 200,000 clones listed, 90% were seen once. Seattle researchers signed up patients amid active infection and tracked them longitudinally. V and J are TRBV5-1 and TRBJ1-5; no clear D gene. Sequencing was done on a sample of peripheral blood. The receptor was derived from a man aged 30-40 years with COVID-19, enrolled during active disease. Written as DNA, the CDR3 is TGCGCCAGCAGCTTGACGGGGAATCAGGATCAGCCCCAGCATTTT. This gives the protein CASSLTGNQDQPQHF.